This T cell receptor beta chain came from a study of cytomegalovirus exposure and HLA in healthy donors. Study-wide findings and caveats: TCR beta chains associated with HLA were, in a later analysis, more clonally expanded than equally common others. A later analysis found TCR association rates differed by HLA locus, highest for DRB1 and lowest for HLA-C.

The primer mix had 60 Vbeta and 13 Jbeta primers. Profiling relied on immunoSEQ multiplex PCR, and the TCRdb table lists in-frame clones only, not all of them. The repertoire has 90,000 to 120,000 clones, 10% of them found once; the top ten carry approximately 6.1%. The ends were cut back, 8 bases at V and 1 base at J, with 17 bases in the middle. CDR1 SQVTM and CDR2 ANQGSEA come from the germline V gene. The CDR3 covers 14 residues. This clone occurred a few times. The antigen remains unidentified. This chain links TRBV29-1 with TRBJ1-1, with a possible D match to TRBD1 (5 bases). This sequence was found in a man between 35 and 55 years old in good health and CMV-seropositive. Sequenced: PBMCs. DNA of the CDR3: TGCAGCTCACTAGGTGGGGGAGGGAACACTGAAGCTTTCTTT. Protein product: CSSLGGGGNTEAFF.